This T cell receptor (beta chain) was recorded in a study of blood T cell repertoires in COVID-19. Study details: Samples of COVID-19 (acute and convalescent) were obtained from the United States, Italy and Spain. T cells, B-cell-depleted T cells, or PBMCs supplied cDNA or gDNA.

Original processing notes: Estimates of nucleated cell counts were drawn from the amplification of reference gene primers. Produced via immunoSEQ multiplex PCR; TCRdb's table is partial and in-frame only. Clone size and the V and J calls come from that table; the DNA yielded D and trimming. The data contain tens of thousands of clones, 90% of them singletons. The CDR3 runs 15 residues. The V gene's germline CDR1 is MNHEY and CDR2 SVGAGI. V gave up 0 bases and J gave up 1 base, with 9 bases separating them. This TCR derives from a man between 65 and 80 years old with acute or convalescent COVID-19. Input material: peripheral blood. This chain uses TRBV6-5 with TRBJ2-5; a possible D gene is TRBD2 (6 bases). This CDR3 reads CASSYSMGGQETQYF. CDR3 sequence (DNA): TGTGCCAGCAGTTACTCGATGGGGGGCCAAGAGACCCAGTACTTC.